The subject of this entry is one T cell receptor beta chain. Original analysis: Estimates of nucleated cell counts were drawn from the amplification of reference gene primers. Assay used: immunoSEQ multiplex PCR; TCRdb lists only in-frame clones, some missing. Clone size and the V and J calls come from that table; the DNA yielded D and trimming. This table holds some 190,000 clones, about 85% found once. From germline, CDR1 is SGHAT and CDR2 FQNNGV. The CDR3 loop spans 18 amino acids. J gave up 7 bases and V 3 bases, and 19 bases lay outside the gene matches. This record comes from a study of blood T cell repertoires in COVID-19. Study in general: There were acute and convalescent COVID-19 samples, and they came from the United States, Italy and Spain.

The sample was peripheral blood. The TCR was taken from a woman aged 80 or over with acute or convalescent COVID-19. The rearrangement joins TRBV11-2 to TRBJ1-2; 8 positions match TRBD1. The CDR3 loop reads CASSFVNPRTIQGGGYTF. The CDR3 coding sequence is TGTGCCAGCAGCTTCGTTAATCCCCGCACAATACAGGGGGGTGGCTACACCTTC.